There are a few counts of the clone carrying this T cell receptor (beta chain). Its antigen is as yet unknown. Following extraction, RNA underwent reverse transcription to cDNA, which served as the sequencing template. Using immunoSEQ multiplex PCR, the repertoire was profiled, and TCRdb retains in-frame clones only, with some absent. The sample yields 87,000 or so clones, more than 65% seen once. The sample comes from a study of CD8+ T cells in alopecia areata. The wider study: Tofacitinib ran 6 to 18 months, followed by 6 months off drug. The study's findings and limits: Lesional scalp, especially alopecia totalis/universalis, showed higher clonality than normal scalp. It was less clear whether patients shared TCRs than it was in mice, possibly because of HLA.

The treatment here: oral pan-JAK inhibitor, 5-10 mg twice daily. The CDR3 is 15 residues long. J gave up 2 bases and V 2 bases, and 2 bases lay outside the gene matches. Germline V gives CDR1 ENHRY, CDR2 SYGVKD. The chain has TRBV10-3 and TRBJ2-3; 9 bases are shared with TRBD2. The sample consisted of CD8+ T cells sorted from blood, taken at approximately week 45, from a patient treated with tofacitinib. The sequence was obtained from a human donor with alopecia areata. The CDR3 DNA follows: TGTGCCATCAGTGAGGGGACTAGCCACACAGATACGCAGTATTTT. Amino acid sequence: CAISEGTSHTDTQYF.